These 6 T cell receptor beta chains came from one sample sequenced in a study of shared clonotypes between healthy human individuals. Profiling relied on immunoSEQ multiplex PCR, and the TCRdb table lists in-frame clones only, not all of them. The sample consists of 2 million or so clones, roughly 96% of them appearing once. The sequenced sample consisted of naive CD4+ T cells sorted from blood. As to subset: CD45RA+ positively selected. The receptors derive from a young man in good health.

Of note for this clone: Other nucleotide sequences from this sample produce the same CDR3. The chain links TRBV5-1 to TRBJ2-1; D gene unclear. V was trimmed by 4 bases and J by 4 bases, leaving 12 bases between them. CDR3 length equals 14 residues. Germline V CDR1 and CDR2: SGHRS, YFSETQ. CDR3: CASSLLDTYNEQFF. The CDR3 DNA follows: TGCGCCAGCAGCCTCCTTGACACTTACAATGAGCAGTTCTTC.

A note on this clone: Other DNA sequences from this sample encode an identical CDR3 as well. V usage is TRBV7-9 and J usage is TRBJ1-4, with 9 bases matching TRBD1. Germline-derived CDR1 and CDR2 are SEHNR and FQNEAQ (reference sequence). The CDR3 has 15 residues. V dropped 6 bases and J dropped 5; count of bases not matched to a gene: 7. CDR3 amino acids: CASSPSGTGNEKLFF. CDR3 in DNA: TGTGCCAGCAGTCCCTCGGGGACAGGGAATGAAAAACTGTTTTTT.

This chain connects TRBV5-1 to TRBJ1-6, with D perhaps TRBD1 (5 bases). V dropped 4 bases and J dropped 5 bases, with 19 bases sitting between them. Germline CDR1 is SGHRS and CDR2 is YFSETQ. This CDR3 has 17 amino acids. DNA for the CDR3: TGCGCCAGCAGCCAAGGGGATGACAGTCAGAATAATTCACCCCTCCACTTT. This sequence encodes CASSQGDDSQNNSPLHF.

This sequence joins TRBV25-1 and TRBJ2-7; 9 nucleotides match TRBD2. This CDR3 has 16 residues. Germline V CDR1 and CDR2: MGHDK, SYGVNS. J lost 3 bases, V lost 5 bases, and 11 bases had no gene match. DNA of the CDR3: TGTGCCAGCAGTCCAGGAAGCGGGAGGTTGCGCTACGAGCAGTACTTC. Its translation: CASSPGSGRLRYEQYF.

The chain recombines TRBV10-3 with TRBJ2-2; TRBD2 aligns across 10 bases. CDR1 is ENHRY, CDR2 SYGVKD, per germline. This CDR3 has 15 residues. The CDR3 sequence is CALSGGPSNTGELFF. CDR3 in DNA: TGTGCACTTAGCGGGGGGCCATCGAACACCGGGGAGCTGTTTTTT.

Details on this clone: Within the sample, other DNA sequences also encode this same CDR3. The chain has TRBV2 and TRBJ1-5; D possibly corresponds to TRBD1 (6 bases). Germline loops: CDR1 SNHLY, CDR2 FYNNEI. This CDR3 is 14 amino acids long. The ends were cut back, 4 bases at V and 1 base at J, with 8 bases in the middle. This CDR3 reads CASSGQVSNQPQHF. CDR3 DNA: TGTGCCAGCAGTGGACAGGTGAGCAATCAGCCCCAGCATTTT.